This T cell receptor beta chain originates from a study of shared clonotypes between healthy human individuals. Study-level findings and limits: Of the naive CD4 clonotypes, roughly 5.5% were shared across a few donors.

Generated by immunoSEQ multiplex PCR, the TCRdb table keeps only in-frame clones and is missing some. The sample holds some 2.1 million clones; about 95% are singletons and the top ten take roughly 1%. CD45RO-negative CD8 cells positively selected for CCR7 made up the naive population, which excluded terminally differentiated effector memory CD45RA+ cells. Losses at the gene ends were 6 bases for V and 4 bases for J; bases not matched to a gene: 14. Per germline, CDR1 WSHSY and CDR2 SAAADI. The CDR3 extends over 16 amino acids. A note on this clone: Antigen specificity is unknown.

Sequencing was carried out using naive CD8+ T cells sorted from blood. V usage is TRBV10-2 and J usage is TRBJ2-7; 8 bases are a match to TRBD2. The source of this sequence is a man between 18 and 35 years old in good health. CDR3 sequence (DNA): TGCGCCAGCAGGGGAGGGCGGGGGGCGGGTTTTTACGAGCAGTACTTC. It codes for CASRGGRGAGFYEQYF.